These 29 T cell receptor beta chains came from one sample sequenced in a study of neurological immune-mediated disorders. From the 5' RACE reads, TCRdb called clonotypes with MiXCR, one entry per CDR3 protein. The data contain 65,000 to 75,000 distinct CDR3 sequences, about 5.2% of them seen just once; the ten biggest clones take up roughly 5%. Sequencing was performed on PBMCs. All receptors come from a human donor with multiple sclerosis. The donor label of this sample is uncertain.

The table lists this clonotype with many counts. The chain combines TRBV18 with TRBJ2-6; no firm D call. V was clipped by 0 bases and J by 5 bases, with 5 bases between them. Per the germline V gene, CDR1 is KGHSH and CDR2 is LQKENI. The CDR3 consists of 14 residues. CDR3 in amino acids: CASSPPARANVLTF. CDR3 nucleotides: TGTGCCAGCTCACCACCGGCTCGGGCCAACGTCCTGACTTTC.

The sample holds many counts of this clonotype. The V call is TRBV3-1, the J call TRBJ2-7; D tentatively reads TRBD1 or TRBD2 (5 bases each). The length of the CDR3 is 16 residues. Germline CDR1 and CDR2: LGHDT and YNNKEL (reference sequence). The germline V and J ends were trimmed by 2 bases and 2 bases, with 16 bases remaining between them. The CDR3 DNA follows: TGTGCCAGCAGCCAATTCTTCTCGGGGACCCCCTACGAGCAGTACTTC. This sequence encodes CASSQFFSGTPYEQYF.

This clonotype has at least ten counts. This chain links TRBV2 with TRBJ1-5; no reliable D call. CDR3 size: 13 residues. CDR1 SNHLY and CDR2 FYNNEI come from the germline V gene. V lost 3 bases and J 9 bases, leaving 12 bases between the germline ends. In DNA form, the CDR3 reads TGTGCCAGCAGTGACCCCAGCGGAGGGCCCCAGCATTTT. Its translation is CASSDPSGGPQHF.

Relative to its sample, this clonotype is medium-sized. The chain uses TRBV7-3 and TRBJ1-2; 7 positions match TRBD1. The junction had 6 bases not matched to a gene; V was cut back by 2 bases and J by 6 bases. The CDR3 is 14 residues long. Germline CDR1 is SGHTA and CDR2 is FQGTGA. The CDR3 DNA reads TGTGCCAGCAGCTTACGGGGTCAGGGGGATGGCTACACCTTC. It is translated as CASSLRGQGDGYTF. Together with reference TRBV7-3 and TRBJ1-2, the CDR3 gives the full variable domain: GAGVSQTPSNKVTEKGKYVELRCDPISGHTALYWYRQSLGQGPEFLIYFQGTGAADDSGLPNDRFFAVRPEGSVSTLKIQRTERGDSAVYLCASSLRGQGDGYTFGSGTRLTVV.

This clonotype was picked up many times. The chain employs TRBV6-6 and TRBJ2-7; D may match TRBD1 or TRBD2 (5 bases each). CDR1 is MNHNY, CDR2 SVGAGI, per germline (reference sequence). This CDR3 spans 19 amino acids. The germline V and J ends were trimmed by 3 bases and 4 bases, with 28 bases remaining between them. CDR3 loop: CASSYSAGAGHSFGYEQYF. For the CDR3, the DNA is TGTGCCAGCAGTTATTCGGCCGGGGCAGGACACTCGTTTGGGTACGAGCAGTACTTC.

This clonotype was observed many times. The chain carries TRBV7-9 and TRBJ1-1; D is uncertain. Per germline, CDR1 SEHNR and CDR2 FQNEAQ (reference sequence). Trimming stripped 0 bases from V and 8 bases from J, with 4 bases between. This CDR3 has 11 residues. The CDR3 DNA reads as TGTGCCAGCAGCTTAGCTCTGGAAGCTTTCTTT. Amino acids: CASSLALEAFF.

V and J are TRBV10-3 and TRBJ2-7; 8 nucleotides match TRBD2. Per germline, CDR1 ENHRY and CDR2 SYGVKD. CDR3 length: 14 residues. The V segment lost 10 bases and the J segment 4 bases; nucleotides outside the gene matches: 12. The CDR3 DNA reads as TGTGCCACCGAAAATCCCGGGGGGGGATACGAGCAGTACTTC. Protein: CATENPGGGYEQYF.

This clonotype was observed at least ten times. The V call is TRBV20-1, the J call TRBJ1-1, with 7 bases aligning to TRBD1. Losses at the gene ends were 7 bases for V and 1 base for J; bases not matched to a gene: 9. The CDR3 totals 14 residues. CDR1 and CDR2 from the germline V gene are DFQATT and SNEGSKA (reference sequence). In DNA form, the CDR3 reads TGCAGTGTTAAAGGGACAGCTAAGAACACTGAAGCTTTCTTT. Protein product: CSVKGTAKNTEAFF.

This clonotype was seen repeatedly, ten times or more. The CDR3 protein is CASPDRVVHEQYF. Here the CDR3 DNA reads TGTGCCAGCCCGGACAGGGTAGTACACGAGCAGTACTTC. This chain connects TRBV5-5 to TRBJ2-7; 8 bases agree with TRBD1. The CDR3 consists of 13 residues. CDR1 and CDR2 from the germline V gene are SGHKS and YYEKEE (reference sequence). Trimming at V came to 7 bases and at J to 5 bases, leaving 8 bases not matched to a gene.

This clonotype came up many times. This rearrangement joins TRBV10-3 to TRBJ2-5, with D tentatively TRBD2 (7 bases). The CDR3 spans 13 residues. Germline V gene sequence: CDR1 ENHRY, CDR2 SYGVKD. The ends were cut back, 11 bases at V and 3 bases at J, with 16 bases in the middle. CDR3 loop: CALGTGGEETQYF. CDR3 DNA: TGTGCCCTCGGGACGGGGGGCGAAGAGACCCAGTACTTC.

This clonotype appeared many times. This chain links TRBV12-3 or TRBV12-4 with TRBJ1-2; D is unclear. The CDR3 consists of 12 residues. The V end was cut by 5 bases, the J end by 5 bases, with 9 bases between. As DNA, the CDR3 is TGTGCCAGCAGTCCTGGCCGGTATGGCTACACCTTC. This gives the protein CASSPGRYGYTF.

The sample holds many counts of this clonotype. This chain uses TRBV20-1 with TRBJ1-1; weak D call: TRBD1 (5 bases). Between the trimmed V and J ends, which lost 1 base and 1 base, there was a span of 13 bases. Germline-derived CDR1 and CDR2 are DFQATT and SNEGSKA (reference sequence). The CDR3 is 15 amino acids. The CDR3 here is CSARGGGGTNTEAFF. CDR3 sequence (DNA): TGCAGTGCTAGAGGGGGGGGAGGGACGAACACTGAAGCTTTCTTT.

This clonotype was observed many times. The V gene is TRBV29-1, the J gene TRBJ1-6; no clear D gene. CDR1 and CDR2 from the germline V gene are SQVTM and ANQGSEA. CDR3 length: 13 amino acids. V was pared by 5 bases and J by 5 bases, with 10 bases between. CDR3 DNA: TGCAGCGTTAAACGGACGGATAATTCACCCCTCCACTTT. Residues: CSVKRTDNSPLHF.

This clonotype was found many times. The rearrangement uses TRBV10-3 and TRBJ1-4; 9 positions agree with TRBD1. This CDR3 is 15 amino acids long. The V gene end was trimmed by 5 bases and the J gene end by 7 bases; junction bases not matched to a gene: 8. In germline, CDR1 is ENHRY, CDR2 SYGVKD. The CDR3 sequence: CAISPGTGSTEKLFF. The DNA for the CDR3 is TGTGCCATCAGTCCCGGGACAGGGTCGACTGAAAAACTGTTTTTT.

At least ten counts were recorded for this clonotype. CDR3 nucleotide sequence: TGCAGTGCAAGGGCCGGAACGGAAGCTTTCTTT. It yields the protein CSARAGTEAFF. J is TRBJ1-1 and V is TRBV20-1; D remains unclear. Trimming left V 6 bases short and J 8 bases short, with 13 bases between. The CDR3 runs 11 residues. Germline CDR1 DFQATT, CDR2 SNEGSKA (reference sequence).

This clonotype was detected ten times or more. The rearrangement joins TRBV20-1 to TRBJ2-3, with 11 bases fitting TRBD2. V dropped 5 bases and J dropped 6; count of bases not matched to a gene: 4. The CDR3 runs 13 residues. CDR1 and CDR2 from the germline V gene are DFQATT and SNEGSKA (reference sequence). The chain's CDR3 is CSALTSGEDTQYF. The CDR3, as DNA: TGCAGTGCTTTGACTAGCGGGGAGGATACGCAGTATTTT.

The genes are TRBV5-5 and TRBJ2-3; D is perhaps TRBD1 or TRBD2 (5 bases each). The CDR3 totals 15 residues. Germline loops: CDR1 SGHKS, CDR2 YYEKEE (reference sequence). Trimming shortened V by 4 bases and J by 1 base, and 13 bases separated the two germline ends. The DNA of the CDR3 is TGTGCCAGCAGCGACCGGGACGGACGCACAGATACGCAGTATTTT. It encodes CASSDRDGRTDTQYF.

This clonotype was seen at least ten times. This chain joins TRBV5-6 and TRBJ1-5; TRBD1 is a possible D gene (6 bases). The CDR3 consists of 16 residues. Trimming left V 2 bases short and J 2 bases short, with 14 bases between. Per germline, CDR1 SGHDT and CDR2 YYEEEE. CDR3 sequence: CASSLFRGRGNQPQHF. The CDR3 coding sequence is TGTGCCAGCAGCTTATTCAGGGGAAGGGGCAATCAGCCCCAGCATTTT.

At least ten counts were recorded for this clonotype. The chain combines TRBV5-1 with TRBJ1-1; no reliable D call. Trimming left V 5 bases short and J 0 bases short, with 8 bases between. This CDR3 spans 13 amino acids. The V gene's germline CDR1 is SGHRS and CDR2 YFSETQ. The chain's CDR3 is CASRSTVNTEAFF. The CDR3 DNA reads TGCGCCAGCAGGTCCACCGTGAACACTGAAGCTTTCTTT.

The table lists this clonotype with many counts. V gene TRBV14 combines with J gene TRBJ1-4, with D possibly being TRBD1 (5 bases). The germline gives CDR1 SGHDN, CDR2 FVKESK. V lost 0 bases, J lost 2 bases, and 19 bases lay in between. CDR3 length: 19 amino acids. CDR3 loop: CASSQDWRQSPSTNEKLFF. The CDR3 region has the DNA TGTGCCAGCAGCCAAGACTGGAGACAGTCACCTTCCACTAATGAAAAACTGTTTTTT.

This clonotype was counted at least ten times. The chain couples TRBV5-1 to TRBJ1-2; D remains ambiguous. The CDR3 loop spans 13 amino acids. The V end was cut by 7 bases, the J end by 2 bases, with 12 bases between. The germline gives CDR1 SGHRS, CDR2 YFSETQ. The CDR3 region has the DNA TGCGCCAGCGCTGATGGTTTCAACTATGGCTACACCTTC. Translated: CASADGFNYGYTF. The full variable domain, with the rest looked up from reference TRBV5-1 and TRBJ1-2, is KAGVTQTPRYLIKTRGQQVTLSCSPISGHRSVSWYQQTPGQGLQFLFEYFSETQRNKGNFPGRFSGRQFSNSRSEMNVSTLELGDSALYLCASADGFNYGYTFGSGTRLTVV.

This clonotype was counted ten times or more. V gene TRBV20-1 combines with J gene TRBJ1-2; D not certain. The CDR3 covers 11 residues. Trimming cost V 3 bases and J 8 bases, with 10 bases left between them. Per the germline V gene, CDR1 is DFQATT and CDR2 is SNEGSKA (reference sequence). As DNA, the CDR3 is TGCAGTGCTAGGGTGTTCTGGGGCTACACCTTC. Translating it yields CSARVFWGYTF.

This clonotype was counted many times. The CDR3, as DNA: TGCGCCAGCAGCTTACAGGGGGAACGTAGTGGCTACACCTTC. Translated: CASSLQGERSGYTF. This chain links TRBV5-1 with TRBJ1-2; TRBD1 matches at 8 bases. The germline gives CDR1 SGHRS, CDR2 YFSETQ. V lost 2 bases to trimming and J lost 7 bases; unmatched junction nucleotides: 7. This CDR3 comprises 14 residues.

The table lists this clonotype with many counts. The chain recombines TRBV12-3 or TRBV12-4 with TRBJ1-5; weak D call: TRBD1 (6 bases). This CDR3 region has 15 residues. V was clipped by 4 bases and J by 6 bases, with 16 bases between them. The CDR3 coding sequence is TGTGCCAGCAGTTCGGGACAAAAATGGGGTCAGCCCCAGCATTTT. Its translation: CASSSGQKWGQPQHF.

This clonotype was found a few times. The J gene is TRBJ2-1, the V gene TRBV5-6; 9 bases agree with TRBD2. V was clipped by 4 bases and J by 6 bases; unmatched bases: 8. The germline gives CDR1 SGHDT, CDR2 YYEEEE. The CDR3 contains 15 residues. CDR3 protein: CASSQTGTSFNEQFF. The CDR3 DNA is TGTGCCAGCAGCCAAACCGGGACTAGCTTCAATGAGCAGTTCTTC.

This clonotype came up many times. The rearrangement joins TRBV9 to TRBJ2-3; D not resolved. Germline V CDR1 and CDR2: SGDLS, YYNGEE. The CDR3 consists of 15 residues. V gave up 0 bases and J gave up 8 bases, with 16 bases separating them. The DNA for the CDR3 is TGTGCCAGCAGCGTAGAAAACCGGATCTGGGCTACGCAGTATTTT. Translated, it gives CASSVENRIWATQYF. Variable domain in full (rest from reference TRBV9 and TRBJ2-3): DSGVTQTPKHLITATGQRVTLRCSPRSGDLSVYWYQQSLDQGLQFLIQYYNGEERAKGNILERFSAQQFPDLHSELNLSSLELGDSALYFCASSVENRIWATQYFGPGTRLTVL.

This clonotype was seen at least ten times. The chain recombines TRBV7-9 with TRBJ2-5; no definite D call. V was clipped by 1 base and J by 3 bases, with 9 bases between them. CDR1 is SEHNR, CDR2 FQNEAQ, per germline (reference sequence). The length of the CDR3 is 14 residues. The CDR3 sequence: CASSLVTFKETQYF. The CDR3 nucleotides read TGTGCCAGCAGCTTAGTTACATTTAAAGAGACCCAGTACTTC.

Many counts were recorded for this clonotype. V and J are TRBV19 and TRBJ1-2; 7 bases fit TRBD1. Germline CDR1 and CDR2: LNHDA and SQIVND (reference sequence). The ends lost 1 base at V and 4 bases at J; junction bases unmatched: 9. This CDR3 is built from 16 residues. CDR3 region: CASSIVGQASLYGYTF. For the CDR3, the DNA is TGTGCCAGTAGTATAGTCGGACAGGCCTCCCTCTATGGCTACACCTTC.

This clonotype was counted ten times or more. The V call is TRBV11-2, the J call TRBJ2-5, with a possible D match to TRBD2 (6 bases). Germline V lookup: CDR1 SGHAT, CDR2 FQNNGV. With 3 bases removed from V and 4 bases from J, the gap between germline ends came to 9 bases. CDR3 length: 13 amino acids. Written as DNA, the CDR3 is TGTGCCAGCAGCTTGGGGACTGGAGAGACCCAGTACTTC. The encoded protein is CASSLGTGETQYF.